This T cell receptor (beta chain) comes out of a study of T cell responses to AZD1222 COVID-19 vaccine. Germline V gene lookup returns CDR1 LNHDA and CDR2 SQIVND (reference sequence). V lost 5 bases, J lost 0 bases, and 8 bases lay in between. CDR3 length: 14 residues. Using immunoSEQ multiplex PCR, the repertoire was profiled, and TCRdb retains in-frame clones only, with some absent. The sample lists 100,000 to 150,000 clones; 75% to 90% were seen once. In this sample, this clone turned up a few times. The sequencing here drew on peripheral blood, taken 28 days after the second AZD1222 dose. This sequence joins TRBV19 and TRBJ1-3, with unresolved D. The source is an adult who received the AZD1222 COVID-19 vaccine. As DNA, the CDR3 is TGTGCCAGTAGTGAAGGAGCCTCTGGAAACACCATATATTTT. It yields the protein CASSEGASGNTIYF.